One sample yielded the 32 T cell receptor beta chains listed below, sequenced in a study of cytotoxic CD8 clonotypes in ibrutinib-treated CLL. Sequencing used immunoSEQ multiplex PCR; TCRdb keeps in-frame clones, though not all of them. Here the sample spans over 75,000 clones, 60% to 80% being singletons. Sequences were derived from PBMCs, sampled after 12 months of ibrutinib treatment. The receptors originated from a human donor with chronic lymphocytic leukemia.

In its sample, this clone was seen many times. The gene calls are TRBV6-4 and TRBJ2-1; D gene unclear. The CDR3 covers 15 residues. V lost 3 bases, J lost 0 bases, and 9 bases lay in between. Germline V lookup: CDR1 MRHNA, CDR2 SNTAGT. The CDR3 here is CASSELADSYNEQFF. DNA of the CDR3: TGTGCCAGCAGTGAGTTGGCGGACTCCTACAATGAGCAGTTCTTC.

This chain uses TRBV30 with TRBJ1-5; D is unclear. V lost 2 bases and J lost 2, with 13 bases in between. This CDR3 comprises 15 residues. The germline V gene encodes CDR1 GTSNPN and CDR2 SVGIG (reference sequence). The CDR3, as DNA: TGTGCCTGGAGTCGTGGGCGCGGGGGCAATCAGCCCCAGCATTTT. This encodes CAWSRGRGGNQPQHF.

The chain uses TRBV2 and TRBJ1-2; TRBD1 might be the D (6 bases). CDR3 length: 12 residues. V dropped 5 bases and J dropped 7 bases, with 11 bases sitting between them. Germline V gene lookup returns CDR1 SNHLY and CDR2 FYNNEI. CDR3 coding DNA: TGTGCCAGCAGTCCACAGGGTGGTGGCTACACCTTC. Encoded protein: CASSPQGGGYTF.

The chain links TRBV7-9 to TRBJ2-3; the D call may be TRBD1 or TRBD2 (5 bases each). The germline V and J ends were trimmed by 0 bases and 4 bases, with 17 bases remaining between them. CDR3 length: 17 residues. Germline V CDR1 and CDR2: SEHNR, FQNEAQ (reference sequence). The CDR3 DNA is TGTGCCAGCAGCTTAGCCCGGGGCCAGGGCATTGCAGATACGCAGTATTTT. Translated: CASSLARGQGIADTQYF.

This sequence joins TRBV5-1 and TRBJ2-7; maybe TRBD2 (5 bases). The CDR3 loop spans 14 amino acids. Germline lookup yields CDR1 SGHRS and CDR2 YFSETQ. V was clipped by 4 bases and J by 7 bases, with 18 bases between them. The CDR3 protein is CASSITTDSAEQYF. DNA for the CDR3: TGCGCCAGCAGCATAACAACGGACTCCGCTGAGCAGTACTTC.

CDR3 residues: CASRTSDYNEQFF. The CDR3 DNA is TGTGCCAGCAGGACTAGCGACTACAATGAGCAGTTCTTC. The chain is built from TRBV6-6 and TRBJ2-1; 8 bases are a match to TRBD2. The trim removed 6 bases at V and 3 bases at J, leaving 1 base unmatched. Germline CDR1 is MNHNY and CDR2 is SVGAGI (reference sequence). The CDR3 consists of 13 residues.

CDR3 region: CASRSEYQETQYF. CDR3 nucleotide sequence: TGTGCCAGCAGATCAGAGTACCAAGAGACCCAGTACTTC. This chain joins TRBV6-6 and TRBJ2-5; D gene uncertain. This CDR3 region has 13 residues. The V and J ends lost 6 bases and 0 bases respectively, with 8 bases between them. The germline V gene has CDR1 MNHNY and CDR2 SVGAGI (reference sequence).

The J gene is TRBJ1-2, the V gene TRBV5-6; D is unclear. With 2 bases removed from V and 6 bases from J, the gap between germline ends came to 8 bases. The CDR3 sequence is 12 residues long. The germline V gene has CDR1 SGHDT and CDR2 YYEEEE. CDR3 DNA: TGTGCCAGCAGCTTAACGGATGATGGCTACACCTTC. Protein: CASSLTDDGYTF.

This clone turned up a few times. The V gene is TRBV13, the J gene TRBJ1-1; perhaps TRBD1 as D (6 bases). Germline CDR1 is PRHDT and CDR2 is FYEKMQ (reference sequence). V gave up 8 bases and J gave up 1 base, with 14 bases separating them. This CDR3 has 14 amino acids. This CDR3 reads CASLVGHQNTEAFF. Here the CDR3 DNA reads TGTGCCAGCCTCGTGGGACACCAGAACACTGAAGCTTTCTTT.

The V gene is TRBV6-6, the J gene TRBJ1-5; D is uncertain. The germline V gene has CDR1 MNHNY and CDR2 SVGAGI (reference sequence). CDR3 length equals 13 residues. The V end was cut by 10 bases, the J end by 7 bases, with 17 bases between. CDR3 in DNA: TGTGCCACCAGCTTAATTGTCCGCCAGCCCCAGCATTTT. Translated: CATSLIVRQPQHF.

Only one count was recorded for this clone. The chain carries TRBV7-2 and TRBJ2-5; 7 bases match TRBD2. The V gene end was trimmed by 2 bases and the J gene end by 1 base; junction bases not matched to a gene: 1. Germline assignment: CDR1 SGHTA and CDR2 FQGNSA. The CDR3 consists of 14 residues. CDR3 bases: TGTGCCAGCAGCTTAACGGGGGGCCAAGAGACCCAGTACTTC. Translated: CASSLTGGQETQYF.

The chain couples TRBV20-1 to TRBJ2-7; D is uncertain. The germline CDR1 and CDR2 sequences are DFQATT and SNEGSKA (reference sequence). The CDR3 has 10 amino acids. The V end was cut by 2 bases, the J end by 3 bases, with 2 bases between. CDR3 loop: CSARHYEQYF. The CDR3 DNA follows: TGCAGTGCTAGACACTACGAGCAGTACTTC.

The V gene is TRBV5-1, the J gene TRBJ2-1; D assignment may be TRBD1 or TRBD2 (5 bases each). Germline V lookup: CDR1 SGHRS, CDR2 YFSETQ. V was shortened by 0 bases and J by 7 bases, with 14 bases between the two germline ends. The length of the CDR3 is 15 residues. The CDR3 loop reads CASSLVAGRGNEQFF. The DNA for the CDR3 is TGCGCCAGCAGCTTGGTAGCAGGGAGAGGGAATGAGCAGTTCTTC.

This clone has only a few counts. The CDR3: CASSPGTSTNTQYF. The CDR3 DNA reads TGTGCCAGCAGTCCCGGGACTAGTACGAATACGCAGTATTTT. The rearrangement uses TRBV6-6 and TRBJ2-3, with TRBD2 matching over 8 bases. Germline CDR1 and CDR2: MNHNY and SVGAGI (reference sequence). CDR3 size: 14 residues. J lost 7 bases, V lost 5 bases, and 8 bases had no gene match.

The rearrangement joins TRBV19 to TRBJ2-3; D is possibly TRBD1 (6 bases). CDR1 is LNHDA, CDR2 SQIVND, per germline (reference sequence). The CDR3 runs 16 residues. Trimming stripped 1 base from V and 1 base from J, with 12 bases between. The CDR3: CASSIGTAKRTDTQYF. The CDR3 nucleotides are TGTGCCAGTAGTATAGGGACAGCGAAACGCACAGATACGCAGTATTTT. The complete variable domain, with remaining parts taken from reference TRBV19 and TRBJ2-3, reads DGGITQSPKYLFRKEGQNVTLSCEQNLNHDAMYWYRQDPGQGLRLIYYSQIVNDFQKGDIAEGYSVSREKKESFPLTVTSAQKNPTAFYLCASSIGTAKRTDTQYFGPGTRLTVL.

J is TRBJ2-7 and V is TRBV11-3, with D possibly matching TRBD1 (6 bases). With 8 bases removed from V and 6 bases from J, the gap between germline ends came to 14 bases. Germline V gene data show CDR1 as SGHNT and CDR2 as YENEEA. CDR3 length equals 12 residues. The CDR3 region is CASQGPSSEQYF. The CDR3 DNA reads TGTGCCAGCCAGGGGCCGAGTTCCGAGCAGTACTTC.

The chain carries TRBV27 and TRBJ2-1; tentative D call: TRBD1 (6 bases). This CDR3 has 18 residues. In germline, CDR1 is MNHEY, CDR2 SMNVEV (reference sequence). Trimming left V 3 bases short and J 0 bases short, with 18 bases between. The CDR3 region is CASSFDRFPLSSYNEQFF. The CDR3, as DNA: TGTGCCAGCAGTTTCGACAGGTTCCCCCTTAGCTCCTACAATGAGCAGTTCTTC.

The genes are TRBV19 and TRBJ2-3, with 10 bases that match TRBD2. The CDR3 spans 17 residues. J gave up 1 base and V 3 bases, and 7 bases lay outside the gene matches. CDR1 LNHDA and CDR2 SQIVND come from the germline V gene (reference sequence). The CDR3 reads CASSIGIAGGGTDTQYF. The CDR3 region has the DNA TGTGCCAGTAGTATTGGAATAGCGGGGGGTGGCACAGATACGCAGTATTTT.

The V gene is TRBV5-1, the J gene TRBJ1-5; D not certain. V was clipped by 0 bases and J by 0 bases, with 4 bases between them. Looked up from germline, CDR1 is SGHRS and CDR2 is YFSETQ. The CDR3 totals 14 residues. Here the CDR3 DNA reads TGCGCCAGCAGCTTGGGGGGTAGCAATCAGCCCCAGCATTTT. Translation gives CASSLGGSNQPQHF.

The chain has TRBV4-2 and TRBJ2-1; D is undetermined. The CDR3 contains 14 residues. Germline V CDR1 and CDR2: LGHNA, YNFKEQ. Trimming stripped 3 bases from V and 4 bases from J, with 10 bases between. The CDR3 reads CASSQEGSYNEQFF. Written as DNA, the CDR3 is TGTGCCAGCAGCCAGGAAGGATCGTACAATGAGCAGTTCTTC.

The V call is TRBV18, the J call TRBJ2-1; 10 bases match TRBD1. The CDR3 contains 15 residues. The junction had 7 bases not matched to a gene; V was cut back by 5 bases and J by 6 bases. CDR1 is KGHSH, CDR2 LQKENI, per germline. CDR3 loop: CASSFGQGGSNEQFF. The CDR3 region has the DNA TGTGCCAGCTCATTCGGACAGGGGGGGTCCAATGAGCAGTTCTTC.

This clone appeared a few times. The chain recombines TRBV5-1 with TRBJ1-4; the D gene is possibly TRBD1 (6 bases). Deletions cut 3 bases from V and 0 bases from J, with 9 bases between. The CDR3 runs 15 residues. Germline loops: CDR1 SGHRS, CDR2 YFSETQ. This CDR3 reads CASSSGTPTNEKLFF. The CDR3 nucleotides read TGCGCCAGCAGCTCGGGGACACCAACTAATGAAAAACTGTTTTTT.

This chain uses TRBV9 with TRBJ2-2; D not certain. The germline CDR1 and CDR2 sequences are SGDLS and YYNGEE. The CDR3 covers 16 residues. Trimming shortened V by 2 bases and J by 0 bases, and 11 bases separated the two germline ends. CDR3 protein: CASSVMRLPNTGELFF. The CDR3 DNA follows: TGTGCCAGCAGCGTTATGCGACTCCCGAACACCGGGGAGCTGTTTTTT.

This clone came up once. The genes are TRBV29-1 and TRBJ2-7, with D perhaps being TRBD1 or TRBD2 (6 bases each). Trimming shortened V by 4 bases and J by 0 bases, and 19 bases separated the two germline ends. Germline CDR1 SQVTM, CDR2 ANQGSEA. CDR3 size: 16 residues. DNA for the CDR3: TGCAGCGTTGTACCTCGGGGGCAGGGCAGCTCCTACGAGCAGTACTTC. Protein sequence: CSVVPRGQGSSYEQYF.

V and J are TRBV19 and TRBJ1-3, with D uncertain. The CDR3 covers 17 residues. The V gene lost 3 bases and the J gene lost 0 bases, with 15 bases spanning the gap. Germline V gives CDR1 LNHDA, CDR2 SQIVND (reference sequence). The CDR3 spells CASSMVERATSGNTIYF. In DNA, the CDR3 is TGTGCCAGTAGTATGGTTGAAAGGGCGACCTCTGGAAACACCATATATTTT.

The V call is TRBV6-1, the J call TRBJ1-6, with D unclear. Germline V gene lookup returns CDR1 MNHNS and CDR2 SASEGT. This CDR3 comprises 15 residues. The V end was cut by 10 bases, the J end by 4 bases, with 17 bases between. CDR3 nucleotide sequence: TGTGCCACCATGACATTTGGAGGGTATAATTCACCCCTCCACTTT. Translating it yields CATMTFGGYNSPLHF.

The V call is TRBV10-2, the J call TRBJ1-5, with D uncertain. Germline CDR1 WSHSY, CDR2 SAAADI. The CDR3 consists of 12 residues. V dropped 6 bases and J dropped 3 bases, with 6 bases sitting between them. The CDR3 loop reads CASRDTNQPQHF. The CDR3 bases are TGCGCCAGCAGGGATACCAATCAGCCCCAGCATTTT.

This chain uses TRBV19 with TRBJ1-5, with TRBD1 identical over 7 bases. The junction had 7 bases not matched to a gene; V was cut back by 5 bases and J by 6 bases. CDR3 length: 14 residues. From germline, CDR1 is LNHDA and CDR2 SQIVND (reference sequence). CDR3 sequence reads: CASSPRQGGQPQHF. CDR3 sequence (DNA): TGTGCCAGTAGTCCCCGACAGGGAGGTCAGCCCCAGCATTTT.

This clone has just one count. This chain uses TRBV6-1 with TRBJ1-6; TRBD1 agrees at 7 bases. This CDR3 has 14 residues. Germline CDR1 reads MNHNS; CDR2 reads SASEGT. V lost 6 bases and J lost 5; bases outside the gene matches: 4. CDR3 residues: CASRAGTDNSPLHF. The CDR3 DNA is TGTGCCAGCAGGGCCGGGACAGATAATTCACCCCTCCACTTT.

The gene calls are TRBV18 and TRBJ1-4; no clear D. V was trimmed by 4 bases and J by 1 base, leaving 13 bases between them. Germline loops: CDR1 KGHSH, CDR2 LQKENI. The CDR3 runs 16 residues. CDR3: CASSRYTVGTNEKLFF. The CDR3 DNA is TGTGCCAGCTCACGCTATACAGTCGGAACTAATGAAAAACTGTTTTTT.

The CDR3 region is CASSLDSTGELFF. DNA of the CDR3: TGCGCCAGCAGCTTGGACAGCACCGGGGAGCTGTTTTTT. J is TRBJ2-2 and V is TRBV5-1; D is unresolved. The germline V gene encodes CDR1 SGHRS and CDR2 YFSETQ. The CDR3 is 13 residues long. Trimming took 0 bases from V and 4 from J, leaving 4 bases between them.

The chain combines TRBV11-3 with TRBJ2-2; 8 bases are shared with TRBD1. This CDR3 spans 16 amino acids. Germline V lookup: CDR1 SGHNT, CDR2 YENEEA. Losses at the gene ends were 7 bases for V and 5 bases for J; bases not matched to a gene: 12. CDR3: CASTPQTGVGTGELFF. The CDR3 coding sequence is TGTGCCAGCACCCCCCAGACAGGGGTTGGAACCGGGGAGCTGTTTTTT.